The subject of this entry is one T cell receptor beta chain. It lacks a known antigen. Base qualities are not recorded, but no much larger clone differs from it by a single base. Other DNA sequences in this specimen translate into the identical CDR3. CDR1 is given as SGDLS and CDR2 as YYNGEE, both from the germline V gene. The CDR3 contains 15 residues, cysteine and phenylalanine counted. The only DNA kept is the CDR3, 45 bases in frame from the first base. Cut back by 0 bases and 1 base, the V and J ends lie 9 bases apart. The data belong to a study of beta chain features in type 1 diabetes (dated by TCRdb to the late 2010s). Some background on the complete study: Patients and healthy donors did not differ in mean age, gender distribution, total cell number or subset yield. A total of 90 million to 140 million sorted cells were examined across all samples, and RNA yield correlated strongly with the number of cells per subset. The study compared the TCRB repertoires of sorted circulating CD4+ T cell subsets in recently diagnosed type 1 diabetes patients with those in matched healthy donors. Whereas all 28 donors provided naive and central memory subsets, regulatory and stem cell-like memory subsets were isolated from just 8 patients and roughly 8 healthy donors.

Each donor gave one peripheral blood draw, about 110 mL on average, collected into heparinised tubes. A BD FACSAria II was used to sort naive, central memory, regulatory and stem cell-like memory CD4+ T cells with a panel that included CD45RO, CCR7, CD25, CD127, CD95 and CD27. All sorted populations exceeded 98% purity. PBMCs were isolated right away by Lymphoprep density gradient centrifugation and were stained directly, without culture. So that batch effects would be minimized, each experiment stained and sorted samples in pairs, pairing one healthy donor with one patient. Overall study results and their limits: Because cDNA was sequenced instead of genomic DNA, highly expressing activated cells could be over-represented, though the groups showed no difference in activation or CD3 levels. In all four CD4+ subsets, TCRB CDR3 length was moderately but significantly shorter in type 1 diabetes patients. PCR might favor shorter templates, but patient and control samples were amplified and corrected together, so any skew would affect both groups equally. Only small numbers of individuals were included in the HLA sub-analyses, which left unresolved whether HLA type had any influence on TCRB rearrangement. The naive, central memory and regulatory TCRB repertoires appeared to resemble one another more closely among patients than among healthy donors. Patients with type 1 diabetes made fewer insertions and deleted more nucleotides at VDJ recombination sites, implying thymic rearrangement abnormalities.

All of the isolated RNA was reverse transcribed with the High Capacity cDNA Reverse Transcription Kit, so expressed TCRB transcripts were sequenced. Deep immunoSEQ sequencing was performed on naive, central memory and regulatory T cell samples, with an average of roughly 3.3 million total reads per sample. After sorted cells were lysed in RLT buffer, RNA was extracted with DNase-treated RNeasy Micro or Mini kits, with the choice depending on cell number. To prevent cross-contamination, each cell subset was processed individually, whereas patient and healthy donor samples were processed jointly. The immunoSEQ multiplex PCR was used to amplify TCRB sequences from cDNA, generating 87-bp fragments that spanned the CDR3 region. The amplicons were sequenced using the Illumina HiSeq platform. Turning to the authors' computational methods: Synthetic template baselines were used to correct PCR bias computationally, reads within Hamming distance 2 were collapsed, and singletons that could not be merged were discarded. Reads were aligned to IMGT to assign V, D and J genes, CDR3 length, and insertions or deletions at six rearrangement sites. Within each subset, clonotype counts were normalized to sorted cell number, and only after that were true diversity and Gini coefficients computed with the tcR R package. The overlap coefficient, calculated on TCRB nucleotide sequences, was used to quantify repertoire sharing. Out-of-frame TCRB sequences from naive cells were analyzed as a proxy for the pre-selection repertoire. This immuneACCESS table, as held by TCRdb, lists in-frame sequences with V and J called but not all clones. Of the missing ones, under half trace to an unresolved V gene in checked studies; the others have no known cause. V, J and clone size are those of that table, while D and trimming were read from the DNA. This sample lists hundreds of thousands of clones; roughly 12% were detected once. The ten largest clones represent about 0.01% of the sample.

Sequences were obtained from naive CD4+ T cells from blood. Reading the label with the study, this specimen's cell subset or site is: true naive CD4+ T cells. This receptor was obtained from a young woman with type 1 diabetes. This chain is built from TRBV9 and TRBJ2-3; the D gene is perhaps TRBD1, from 6 matching bases. Here the CDR3 is given as CASSVVGGRTDTQYF. The bases read TGTGCCAGCAGCGTAGTAGGGGGACGCACAGATACGCAGTATTTT.